This record covers a single T cell receptor (beta chain). Its antigen is still unknown. Genomic DNA, the template, was used for profiling of the TCR beta VDJ and CDR3. TCRdb ran MiXCR on the reads and lists one entry per CDR3 protein. This sample has around 250,000 distinct CDR3 sequences; approximately 86% occur once, and the top ten carry 42%. An expansion of CD8+CD57+ cells by flow cytometry had been shown in patients chosen for sequencing. Every patient was diagnosed with severe acquired aplastic anemia. Untreated patients provided the blood samples, with no therapy given before sampling. This entry belongs to a study of CD8+CD57+ T cells in acquired aplastic anemia. Study information: The DNA of sorted CD4+ and CD8+ cells averaged approximately 3.3 ug. General observations from the study: The study found no significant CD8+ Simpson's diversity difference between patients and controls.

Germline V gives CDR1 SEHNR, CDR2 FQNEAQ (reference sequence). Trimming removed 5 bases from V and 7 bases from J, with 11 bases in between. The CDR3 is 13 residues long. The rearrangement uses TRBV7-9 and TRBJ2-2, with no clear D. Sequenced: sorted CD4+, CD8+, or CD8+CD57+ T cells (not recorded which) from PBMCs. The receptor's source is a human donor with aplastic anemia. The CDR3 bases are TGTGCCAGCAGCCTTAGTGGCAGCGGGGAGCTGTTTTTT. Amino acids: CASSLSGSGELFF.